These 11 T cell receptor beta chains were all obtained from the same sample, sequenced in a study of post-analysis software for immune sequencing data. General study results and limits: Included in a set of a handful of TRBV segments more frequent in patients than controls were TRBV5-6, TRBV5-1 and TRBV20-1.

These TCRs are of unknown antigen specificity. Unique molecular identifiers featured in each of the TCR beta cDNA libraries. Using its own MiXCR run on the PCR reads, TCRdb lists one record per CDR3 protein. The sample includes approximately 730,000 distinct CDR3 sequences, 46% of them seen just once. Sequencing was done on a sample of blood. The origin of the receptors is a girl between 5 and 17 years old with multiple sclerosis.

CDR3 sequence: CAISEGSGKGNEQFF. Here the CDR3 DNA reads TGTGCCATCAGTGAGGGTAGCGGGAAAGGTAATGAGCAGTTCTTC. This chain uses TRBV10-3 with TRBJ2-1, with TRBD2 matching 8 bases. Germline values: CDR1 ENHRY, CDR2 SYGVKD. Trimming at V came to 2 bases and at J to 7 bases, leaving 7 bases not matched to a gene. CDR3 length: 15 amino acids.

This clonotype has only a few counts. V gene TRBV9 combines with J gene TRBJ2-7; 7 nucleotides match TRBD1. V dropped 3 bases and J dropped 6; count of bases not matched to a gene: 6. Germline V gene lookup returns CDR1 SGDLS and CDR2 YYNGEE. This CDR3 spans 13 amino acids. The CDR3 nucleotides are TGTGCCAGCAGCGGGCGGACAGGAGTCGAGCAGTACTTC. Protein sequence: CASSGRTGVEQYF.

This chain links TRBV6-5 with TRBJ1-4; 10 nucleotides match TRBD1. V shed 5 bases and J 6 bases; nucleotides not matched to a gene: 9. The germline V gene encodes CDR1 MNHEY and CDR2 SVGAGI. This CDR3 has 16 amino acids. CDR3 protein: CASSTTRGQGYEKLFF. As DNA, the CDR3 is TGTGCCAGCAGTACCACCAGGGGACAGGGGTATGAAAAACTGTTTTTT.

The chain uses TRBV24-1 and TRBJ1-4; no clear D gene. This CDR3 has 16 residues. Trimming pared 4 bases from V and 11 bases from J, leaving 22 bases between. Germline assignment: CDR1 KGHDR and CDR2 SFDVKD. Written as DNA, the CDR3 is TGTGCCACCAGTGACCCTACGCCCCTTCACCGGGGTAAACTGTTTTTT. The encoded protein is CATSDPTPLHRGKLFF.

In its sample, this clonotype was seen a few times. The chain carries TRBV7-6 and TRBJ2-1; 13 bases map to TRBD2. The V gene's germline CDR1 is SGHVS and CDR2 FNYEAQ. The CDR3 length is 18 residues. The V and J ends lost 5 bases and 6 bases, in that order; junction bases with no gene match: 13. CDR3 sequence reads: CASSPEPGTSGTGNEQFF. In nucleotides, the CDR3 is TGTGCCAGCAGCCCAGAGCCCGGGACTAGCGGGACGGGCAATGAGCAGTTCTTC. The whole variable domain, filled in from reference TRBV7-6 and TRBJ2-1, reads GAGVSQSPRYKVTKRGQDVALRCDPISGHVSLYWYRQALGQGPEFLTYFNYEAQQDKSGLPNDRFSAERPEGSISTLTIQRTEQRDSAMYRCASSPEPGTSGTGNEQFFGPGTRLTVL.

The CDR3 DNA sequence: TGCAGTGTTCGTCGGGGAGGTCAGCCCCAGCATTTT. Translated: CSVRRGGQPQHF. The gene calls are TRBV20-1 and TRBJ1-5, with D unclear. This CDR3 is built from 12 residues. Looked up from germline, CDR1 is DFQATT and CDR2 is SNEGSKA (reference sequence). The V and J ends lost 7 bases and 6 bases respectively, with 13 bases between them.

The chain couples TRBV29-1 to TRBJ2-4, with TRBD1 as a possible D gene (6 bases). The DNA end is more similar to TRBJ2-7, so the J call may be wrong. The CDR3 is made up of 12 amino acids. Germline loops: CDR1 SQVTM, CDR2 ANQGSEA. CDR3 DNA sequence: TGCAGCGTTGAGGGGGCCAACTACGAGCAGTACTTC. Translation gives CSVEGANYEQYF.

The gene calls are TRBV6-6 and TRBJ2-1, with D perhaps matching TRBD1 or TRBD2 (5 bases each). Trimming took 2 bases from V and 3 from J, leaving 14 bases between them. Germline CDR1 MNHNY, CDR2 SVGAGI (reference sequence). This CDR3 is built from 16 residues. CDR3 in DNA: TGTGCCAGCAGTTACCTTCCCGGGACCGACTACAATGAGCAGTTCTTC. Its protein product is CASSYLPGTDYNEQFF.

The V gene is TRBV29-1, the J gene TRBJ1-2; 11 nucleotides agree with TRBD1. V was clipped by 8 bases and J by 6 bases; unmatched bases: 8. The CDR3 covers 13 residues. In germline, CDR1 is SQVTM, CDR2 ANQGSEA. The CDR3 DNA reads TGCAGCACACCGGGACAGGGGGTGGATGGCTACACCTTC. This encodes CSTPGQGVDGYTF.

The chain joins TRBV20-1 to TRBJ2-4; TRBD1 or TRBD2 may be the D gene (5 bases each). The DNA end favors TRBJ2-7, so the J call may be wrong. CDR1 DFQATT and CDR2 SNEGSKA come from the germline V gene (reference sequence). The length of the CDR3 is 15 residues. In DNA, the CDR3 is TGCAGTGCTAGGGCAGATCCGGGACCCAACTACGAGCAGTACTTC. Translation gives CSARADPGPNYEQYF.

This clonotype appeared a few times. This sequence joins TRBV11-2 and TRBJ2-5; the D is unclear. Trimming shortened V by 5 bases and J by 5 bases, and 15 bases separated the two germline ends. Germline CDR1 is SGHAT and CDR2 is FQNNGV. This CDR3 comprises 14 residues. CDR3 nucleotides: TGTGCCAGCAGCCCAGGCACACTCAGGGAGACCCAGTACTTC. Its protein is CASSPGTLRETQYF.